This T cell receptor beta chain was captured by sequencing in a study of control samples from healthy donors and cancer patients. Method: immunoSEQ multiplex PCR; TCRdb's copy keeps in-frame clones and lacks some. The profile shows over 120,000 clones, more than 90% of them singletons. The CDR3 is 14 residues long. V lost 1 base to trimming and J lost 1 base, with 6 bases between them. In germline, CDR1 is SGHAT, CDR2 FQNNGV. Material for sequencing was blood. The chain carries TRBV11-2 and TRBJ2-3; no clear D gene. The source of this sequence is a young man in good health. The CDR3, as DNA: TGTGCCAGCAGCTTAGGAGCCCGCACAGATACGCAGTATTTT. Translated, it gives CASSLGARTDTQYF. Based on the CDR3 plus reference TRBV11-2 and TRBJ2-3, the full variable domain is EAGVAQSPRYKIIEKRQSVAFWCNPISGHATLYWYQQILGQGPKLLIQFQNNGVVDDSQLPKDRFSAERLKGVDSTLKIQPAKLEDSAVYLCASSLGARTDTQYFGPGTRLTVL.